A single T cell receptor (beta chain) is shown here with its context. Its antigen is as yet unknown. This sample was included in a study of T cells expressing NK-cell markers. Findings of the study overall: As a fraction of CD8+ T cells, dominant NKG2C+ clonotypes reached about 1.0-8% in over 5 donors.

Germline CDR1 is LNHDA and CDR2 is SQIVND (reference sequence). This CDR3 is built from 14 residues. The TCR beta cDNA came from 5'RACE template switching with UMIs. TCRdb derives one entry per CDR3 protein from the 5' RACE reads, leaving out DNA. The sample yields about 430,000 distinct CDR3 sequences, of which the top ten take up approximately 1.5%. The sample consisted of blood T cells: a sorted CD56 or NKG2C T cell subset, CD4+ or CD8+ T cells, or bulk PBMC T cells (not recorded which). V usage is TRBV19 and J usage is TRBJ2-5. This clonotype was obtained from a woman aged 50 to 65 in good health. The CDR3 protein is CASSISGAEETQYF.